This record looks at one TCR beta chain sequence and its context. Its antigen is unidentified. This sample was taken from a study of vaccination effects on CD4 cells after COVID-19. Findings and caveats of the study: Cross-reaction with common cold coronaviruses was seen in only 1 of 255 vaccine-induced clones from healthy vaccinees.

Prior to sequencing, the ViraFEST assay stimulated PBMC with viral peptide pools, which expanded the antigen-specific CD4+ T cells. With roughly 10 days of culture completed, CD4+ T cells were isolated. Neither prior SARS-CoV-2 infection nor positive nucleocapsid antibodies were present in the vaccine recipients. Half the medium was replaced with IL-2 medium on days 3 and 7. CDR1 and CDR2 (germline): LGHNT, FRNRAP. The CDR3 is made up of 13 amino acids. V lost 5 bases to trimming and J lost 2 bases, with 9 bases between them. The assay was immunoSEQ multiplex PCR, and TCRdb's table has in-frame clones only and misses some. The sample has fewer than 25,000 clones; 71% are singletons.

Material: CD4+ T cells from PBMCs cultured with HCoV-OC43 spike peptides, obtained before COVID-19 vaccination. Subset described: HCoV-OC43 spike overlapping peptide pool stimulation. This chain connects TRBV12-5 to TRBJ1-1; D is unclear. The TCR was taken from a human donor who received a COVID-19 vaccine. In DNA, the CDR3 is TGTGCTAGTGGTCTAGGTACAAACACTGAAGCTTTCTTT. Protein product: CASGLGTNTEAFF.